This T cell receptor beta chain derives from a study of long-term antiretroviral therapy in people with HIV. Study results and limitations: The repertoire was dominated at all time points by clones expanded before ART. Patients on ART gained diversity, which nonetheless stayed below transplant donor controls.

V shed 5 bases, J shed 8 bases, and the junction held 11 bases outside the gene matches. Germline lookup yields CDR1 LNHDA and CDR2 SQIVND (reference sequence). The CDR3 runs 15 residues. On this clone itself: Its target is not known.

The assay used was immunoSEQ (version v3.0), run at survey level. Assay: immunoSEQ multiplex PCR; the TCRdb copy retains only in-frame clones and omits some. The repertoire consists of tens of thousands of clones, with approximately 85% occurring once and the leading ten covering about an eighth. Treatment for all HIV-infected participants took place in the United States. This TCR was recovered from a man aged 18 to 35 with HIV. The chain combines TRBV19 with TRBJ1-2; 10 bases align to TRBD1. Sequenced here: unsorted PBMCs, sampled 0.3 years after starting antiretroviral therapy. The CDR3 DNA follows: TGTGCCAGTAGTGCTGGGACAGGGGCATGGTACGGCTACACCTTC. This sequence encodes CASSAGTGAWYGYTF.